Below are 14 T cell receptor beta chains sequenced from a single sample in a study of blood T cell repertoires in COVID-19. Assay: immunoSEQ multiplex PCR; the TCRdb copy retains only in-frame clones and omits some. In the table there are 210,000 or so clones, about 91% of which are singletons. Sequencing was done on a sample of peripheral blood. All receptors derive from a man aged 25 to 40 with acute or convalescent COVID-19.

Points on this clone: Distinct nucleotide sequences in the sample also encode this CDR3. The chain employs TRBV3-1 (or the pseudogene TRBV3-2) and TRBJ1-6, with D uncertain. The CDR3 runs 14 residues. CDR1 and CDR2 from the germline V gene are LGHDT and YNNKEL (reference sequence). Trimming took off 3 bases at V and 4 bases at J, with 7 bases between the two ends. CDR3 DNA: TGTGCCAGCAGCCAGGGAGGTTATAATTCACCCCTCCACTTT. Its protein product is CASSQGGYNSPLHF.

The chain's CDR3 is CASSPQGSRSGNTIYF. The CDR3 nucleotides read TGTGCCAGCAGTCCTCAGGGAAGTAGATCTGGAAACACCATATATTTT. The chain uses TRBV28 and TRBJ1-3; a possible D gene is TRBD1 (5 bases). This CDR3 is 16 amino acids long. Germline V gene data show CDR1 as MDHEN and CDR2 as SYDVKM. V lost 5 bases, J lost 1 base, and 15 bases lay in between.

The chain uses TRBV7-9 and TRBJ2-1, with TRBD1 matching over 8 bases. The CDR3 covers 16 residues. V lost 5 bases and J lost 10; bases outside the gene matches: 16. The germline CDR1 and CDR2 sequences are SEHNR and FQNEAQ (reference sequence). The DNA of the CDR3 is TGTGCCAGCAGCACGTGGGCAGGGGGCAGACAGGTGGAGCAGTTCTTC. This translates into CASSTWAGGRQVEQFF.

The chain uses TRBV7-2 and TRBJ2-5, with TRBD1 identical over 7 bases. The CDR3 length is 13 residues. V shed 5 bases, J shed 3 bases, and the junction held 3 bases outside the gene matches. Germline lookup yields CDR1 SGHTA and CDR2 FQGNSA. This chain's CDR3 is CASSIQGKETQYF. The CDR3 nucleotides read TGTGCCAGCAGCATACAGGGGAAAGAGACCCAGTACTTC.

This rearrangement joins TRBV6-5 to TRBJ1-2, with D possibly being TRBD1 (6 bases). Trimming shortened V by 4 bases and J by 4 bases, and 19 bases separated the two germline ends. The germline V gene encodes CDR1 MNHEY and CDR2 SVGAGI. This CDR3 is 16 amino acids long. In DNA, the CDR3 is TGTGCCAGCAGTTCACCCCTACAGGGTTCCGGCTATGGCTACACCTTC. Translated, it gives CASSSPLQGSGYGYTF.

The chain joins TRBV7-9 to TRBJ1-5; no clear D gene. The CDR3 is made up of 12 amino acids. The V end lost 4 bases, the J end lost 6 bases, and 7 bases lay between the germline ends. CDR1 is SEHNR and CDR2 is FQNEAQ in the germline V gene (reference sequence). The CDR3 is CASSYAGQPQHF. Written as DNA, the CDR3 is TGTGCCAGCAGCTACGCAGGTCAGCCCCAGCATTTT. Supplemented by reference TRBV7-9 and TRBJ1-5, the full variable domain reads DTGVSQNPRHKITKRGQNVTFRCDPISEHNRLYWYRQTLGQGPEFLTYFQNEAQLEKSRLLSDRFSAERPKGSFSTLEIQRTEQGDSAMYLCASSYAGQPQHFGDGTRLSIL.

This chain links TRBV9 with TRBJ1-2; D not certain. This CDR3 region has 12 residues. CDR1 is SGDLS, CDR2 YYNGEE, per germline. V dropped 0 bases and J dropped 8 bases, with 8 bases sitting between them. The CDR3 DNA follows: TGTGCCAGCAGCGTAGGACGAGGCGGCTACACCTTC. As protein: CASSVGRGGYTF.

The V and J genes are TRBV28 and TRBJ1-1; 7 positions match TRBD1. Germline loops: CDR1 MDHEN, CDR2 SYDVKM. This CDR3 comprises 13 residues. V was pared by 10 bases and J by 0 bases, with 5 bases of the junction left unmatched. The CDR3 protein is CAIKQGVNTEAFF. The CDR3 coding sequence is TGTGCCATCAAGCAGGGGGTGAACACTGAAGCTTTCTTT.

V usage is TRBV20-1 and J usage is TRBJ1-2, with a tentative D call TRBD1 (6 bases). Between the trimmed V and J ends, which lost 4 bases and 4 bases, there was a span of 10 bases. Germline CDR1 reads DFQATT; CDR2 reads SNEGSKA (reference sequence). CDR3 length: 12 amino acids. CDR3 residues: CSATDRFYGYTF. CDR3 sequence (DNA): TGCAGTGCTACTGACAGGTTCTATGGCTACACCTTC.

In regard to this clone: This sample also contains other DNA sequences that code for the same CDR3. The chain is built from TRBV9 and TRBJ2-4, with 12 bases that match TRBD2. The germline V gene encodes CDR1 SGDLS and CDR2 YYNGEE. Germline trimming cut 0 bases from V and 8 bases from J; bases unmatched to any gene: 0. This CDR3 comprises 14 residues. CDR3 DNA sequence: TGTGCCAGCAGCGTAGGACTAGCGGGGGACATTCAGTACTTC. It codes for CASSVGLAGDIQYF.

The chain recombines TRBV9 with TRBJ1-5; 9 bases are shared with TRBD1. This CDR3 has 14 residues. The germline V gene encodes CDR1 SGDLS and CDR2 YYNGEE. The V gene end was trimmed by 0 bases and the J gene end by 9 bases; junction bases not matched to a gene: 4. The CDR3 sequence: CASSVGTGDGPQHF. The DNA for the CDR3 is TGTGCCAGCAGCGTAGGGACAGGGGATGGGCCCCAGCATTTT.

The chain couples TRBV27 to TRBJ1-2; 8 bases align to TRBD1. J gave up 6 bases and V 6 bases, and 9 bases lay outside the gene matches. CDR1 and CDR2 (germline): MNHEY, SMNVEV (reference sequence). There are 14 residues in the CDR3. The CDR3 reads CASSRQTGEDGYTF. The DNA of the CDR3 is TGTGCCAGCAGCCGCCAGACAGGGGAAGATGGCTACACCTTC.

This chain uses TRBV2 with TRBJ2-3, with D possibly being TRBD2 (6 bases). V was cut by 6 bases and J by 1 base, with 11 bases left in between. The germline V gene has CDR1 SNHLY and CDR2 FYNNEI. The CDR3 runs 14 residues. CDR3 nucleotide sequence: TGTGCCAGCAGGGCAAGGGAGGGCACAGATACGCAGTATTTT. This translates into CASRAREGTDTQYF.

This clone has just a few counts. V gene TRBV7-9 combines with J gene TRBJ2-1; no firm D call. The germline V gene has CDR1 SEHNR and CDR2 FQNEAQ (reference sequence). This CDR3 has 13 amino acids. V was clipped by 1 base and J by 5 bases, with 6 bases between them. This chain's CDR3 is CASSLVFDNEQFF. The CDR3 coding sequence is TGTGCCAGCAGCTTAGTCTTCGACAATGAGCAGTTCTTC.